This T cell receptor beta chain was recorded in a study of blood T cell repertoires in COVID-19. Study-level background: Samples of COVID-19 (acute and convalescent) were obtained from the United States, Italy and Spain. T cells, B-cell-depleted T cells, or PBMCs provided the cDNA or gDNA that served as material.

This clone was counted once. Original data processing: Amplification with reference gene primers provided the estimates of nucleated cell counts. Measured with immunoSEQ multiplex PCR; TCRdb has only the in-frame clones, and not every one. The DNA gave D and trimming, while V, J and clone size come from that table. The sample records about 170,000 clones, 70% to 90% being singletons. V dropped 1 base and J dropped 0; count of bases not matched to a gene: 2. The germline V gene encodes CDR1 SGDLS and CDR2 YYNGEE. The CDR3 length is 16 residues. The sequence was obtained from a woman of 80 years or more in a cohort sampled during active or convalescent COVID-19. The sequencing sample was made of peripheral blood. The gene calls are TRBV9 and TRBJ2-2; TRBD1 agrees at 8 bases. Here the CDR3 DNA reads TGTGCCAGCAGCGTACAGGGGGCATCGAACACCGGGGAGCTGTTTTTT. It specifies CASSVQGASNTGELFF.